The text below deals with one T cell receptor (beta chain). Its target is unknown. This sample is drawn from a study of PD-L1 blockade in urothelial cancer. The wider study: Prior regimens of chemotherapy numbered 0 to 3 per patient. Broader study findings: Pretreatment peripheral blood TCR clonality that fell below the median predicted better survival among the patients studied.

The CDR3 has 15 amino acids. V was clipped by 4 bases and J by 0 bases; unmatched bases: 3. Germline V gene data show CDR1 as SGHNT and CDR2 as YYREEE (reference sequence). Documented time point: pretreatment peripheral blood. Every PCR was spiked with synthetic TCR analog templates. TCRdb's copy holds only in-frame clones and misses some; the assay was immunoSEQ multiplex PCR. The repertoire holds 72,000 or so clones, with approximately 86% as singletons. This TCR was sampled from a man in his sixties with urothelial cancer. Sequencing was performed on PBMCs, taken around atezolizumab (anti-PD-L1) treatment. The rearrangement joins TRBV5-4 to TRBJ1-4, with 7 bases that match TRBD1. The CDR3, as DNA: TGTGCCAGCAGCCCGCAGGGGGCAACTAATGAAAAACTGTTTTTT. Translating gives CASSPQGATNEKLFF.